The 5 T cell receptor beta chains below come from one sample, sequenced in a study of beta chain features in type 1 diabetes. Expressed TCRB transcripts were sequenced, since all the RNA that had been isolated was reverse transcribed. Assay: immunoSEQ multiplex PCR; the TCRdb copy retains only in-frame clones and omits some. The data hold 150,000 to 170,000 clones, with about 8.1% observed a single time. Input material: central memory CD4+ T cells from blood. Every receptor here comes from a man between 18 and 35 years old in good health.

This clone was seen a handful of times. The J gene is TRBJ1-4, the V gene TRBV19, with 9 nucleotides matching TRBD1. J was trimmed by 8 bases and V by 5 bases; bases with no gene match: 9. The germline V gene encodes CDR1 LNHDA and CDR2 SQIVND (reference sequence). This CDR3 is 15 amino acids long. The CDR3 DNA is TGTGCCAGTAGTCCCCACCGGACAGGGGAAGAAAAACTGTTTTTT. The encoded protein is CASSPHRTGEEKLFF.

V usage is TRBV6-6 and J usage is TRBJ1-1; TRBD1 matches at 8 bases. V lost 2 bases and J lost 4; bases outside the gene matches: 6. Germline values: CDR1 MNHNY, CDR2 SVGAGI (reference sequence). CDR3 length: 15 amino acids. The CDR3 is CASSYPGGGSTEAFF. The CDR3 bases are TGTGCCAGCAGTTACCCAGGGGGCGGGAGCACTGAAGCTTTCTTT.

V gene TRBV28 combines with J gene TRBJ2-1; tentatively, D is TRBD1 (6 bases). V shed 6 bases and J shed 10 bases, with 22 bases lying between them. The CDR3 loop spans 15 amino acids. Germline V gene data show CDR1 as MDHEN and CDR2 as SYDVKM. DNA for the CDR3: TGTGCCAGCAGGGGACCGGGACATCTTCGAAACGAGCAGTTCTTC. Translating gives CASRGPGHLRNEQFF. Full variable domain (outside the CDR3, taken from reference TRBV28 and TRBJ2-1): DVKVTQSSRYLVKRTGEKVFLECVQDMDHENMFWYRQDPGLGLRLIYFSYDVKMKEKGDIPEGYSVSREKKERFSLILESASTNQTSMYLCASRGPGHLRNEQFFGPGTRLTVL.

This clone was observed at least ten times. The chain links TRBV14 to TRBJ2-5; tentatively, D is TRBD2 (6 bases). Germline CDR1 reads SGHDN; CDR2 reads FVKESK. The CDR3 runs to 15 residues. The V gene lost 1 base and the J gene lost 5 bases, with 14 bases spanning the gap. CDR3 DNA: TGTGCCAGCAGCCAAGGCTCAGGAGGGTACGAGACCCAGTACTTC. It specifies CASSQGSGGYETQYF.

The chain joins TRBV2 to TRBJ2-4, with 8 positions matching TRBD2. CDR3 length: 14 residues. The germline V gene encodes CDR1 SNHLY and CDR2 FYNNEI. After removal of 4 bases from V and 6 bases from J, the junction contained 5 bases not matched to a gene. Here the CDR3 reads CASSALAALNIQYF. CDR3 DNA sequence: TGTGCCAGCAGTGCACTAGCGGCCTTAAACATTCAGTACTTC.